The 10 T cell receptor beta chains reported below all come from one sample, sequenced in a study of blood T cell repertoires in COVID-19. Here immunoSEQ multiplex PCR was the method, and the copy in TCRdb shows in-frame clones only, minus some. Altogether some 60,000 clones are present, 70% to 90% being singletons, with the ten largest covering about 7%. The sample taken for sequencing was peripheral blood. These receptors all come from a human donor with active COVID-19. The donor label of this sample is uncertain.

The V call is TRBV10-3, the J call TRBJ1-1; TRBD1 matches 7 bases. This CDR3 has 15 amino acids. The ends lost 4 bases at V and 6 bases at J; junction bases unmatched: 11. Germline CDR1 reads ENHRY; CDR2 reads SYGVKD. CDR3 sequence (DNA): TGTGCCATCAGTGTAGGACAGGCCTCCCTTTCTGAAGCTTTCTTT. It specifies CAISVGQASLSEAFF.

The rearrangement uses TRBV24-1 and TRBJ2-2; 9 bases map to TRBD1. Germline values: CDR1 KGHDR, CDR2 SFDVKD. This CDR3 contains 18 residues. Losses at the gene ends were 5 bases for V and 4 bases for J; bases not matched to a gene: 13. This CDR3 is CATSVGAPDRGITGELFF. The CDR3 DNA sequence: TGTGCCACCAGTGTCGGGGCCCCTGACAGGGGGATCACCGGGGAGCTGTTTTTT.

This rearrangement joins TRBV4-2 to TRBJ2-3, with 10 bases fitting TRBD2. The V gene's germline CDR1 is LGHNA and CDR2 YNFKEQ. With V trimmed by 2 bases and J by 0 bases, 8 bases remained unmatched. This CDR3 is built from 18 residues. This CDR3 reads CASSQRGTSGVSTDTQYF. The CDR3 coding sequence is TGTGCCAGCAGCCAAAGGGGAACTAGCGGGGTTAGCACAGATACGCAGTATTTT.

V and J are TRBV7-9 and TRBJ2-5, with TRBD1 as a possible D gene (6 bases). The germline V gene has CDR1 SEHNR and CDR2 FQNEAQ (reference sequence). V was trimmed by 4 bases and J by 1 base, leaving 10 bases between them. This CDR3 spans 14 amino acids. The CDR3 is CASSWGQSQETQYF. The CDR3 region has the DNA TGTGCCAGCAGCTGGGGGCAGTCCCAAGAGACCCAGTACTTC.

The chain employs TRBV27 and TRBJ1-2, with D hard to call. Looked up from germline, CDR1 is MNHEY and CDR2 is SMNVEV (reference sequence). The CDR3 has 14 amino acids. With 6 bases removed from V and 8 bases from J, the gap between germline ends came to 19 bases. The CDR3 DNA reads TGTGCCAGCAGATATCGAGACGCCGGCGGCGGCTACACCTTC. The encoded protein is CASRYRDAGGGYTF.

This chain joins TRBV7-2 and TRBJ2-5; D is perhaps TRBD2 (6 bases). Germline V gene lookup returns CDR1 SGHTA and CDR2 FQGNSA. With 2 bases removed from V and 5 bases from J, the gap between germline ends came to 18 bases. The CDR3 totals 16 residues. Written as DNA, the CDR3 is TGTGCCAGCAGCTTATCCAGAACTAGTGGGGGGGAGACCCAGTACTTC. Its translation: CASSLSRTSGGETQYF. The full variable domain, in which reference TRBV7-2 and TRBJ2-5 provide the parts outside the CDR3, is GAGVSQSPSNKVTEKGKDVELRCDPISGHTALYWYRQSLGQGLEFLIYFQGNSAPDKSGLPSDRFSAERTGGSVSTLTIQRTQQEDSAVYLCASSLSRTSGGETQYFGPGTRLLVL.

The rearrangement uses TRBV6-6 and TRBJ2-7, with 8 nucleotides matching TRBD2. CDR1 and CDR2 (germline): MNHNY, SVGAGI (reference sequence). CDR3 length: 16 amino acids. V trimming: 4 bases; J trimming: 2 bases; junction bases outside the gene matches: 10. For the CDR3, the DNA is TGTGCCAGCAGTTCCACAGGACTAGCCTTAACCTACGAGCAGTACTTC. It encodes CASSSTGLALTYEQYF.

This clone was counted a few times. The V gene is TRBV5-1, the J gene TRBJ2-2; 7 bases fit TRBD2. Germline lookup yields CDR1 SGHRS and CDR2 YFSETQ. The V segment lost 1 base and the J segment 4 bases; nucleotides outside the gene matches: 13. The CDR3 runs 18 residues. CDR3 sequence: CASSLYSSGGQGTGELFF. Written as DNA, the CDR3 is TGCGCCAGCAGCTTGTATAGTTCGGGAGGCCAGGGCACCGGGGAGCTGTTTTTT.

The V gene is TRBV12-3 or TRBV12-4, the J gene TRBJ1-2; D might be TRBD1 (6 bases). Between the trimmed V and J ends, which lost 3 bases and 8 bases, there was a span of 10 bases. The CDR3 length is 12 residues. The CDR3 loop reads CASSFKGEGYTF. CDR3 nucleotides: TGTGCCAGCAGTTTCAAGGGGGAGGGCTACACCTTC.

The chain links TRBV15 to TRBJ2-3; 8 bases map to TRBD2. V was pared by 0 bases and J by 3 bases, with 2 bases of the junction left unmatched. The CDR3 sequence is 15 residues long. Germline V gene data show CDR1 as LNHNV and CDR2 as YYDKDF (reference sequence). DNA of the CDR3: TGTGCCACCAGCAGAGAAGGGACTAGGACAGATACGCAGTATTTT. As protein: CATSREGTRTDTQYF.